The clone carrying this T cell receptor (beta chain) occurred a few times. Its antigen remains unknown. The entry originates in a study of sequential checkpoint blockade in melanoma. Background on the study: Randomization was 1:1 between first-line nivolumab→ipilimumab and ipilimumab→nivolumab. Each arm's sequence ended with maintenance nivolumab. 85 to 95 pretreatment tumor DNA samples were TCRβ immunosequenced.

Treatment noted: randomized to nivolumab then ipilimumab (arm A) or the reverse (arm B). Using immunoSEQ multiplex PCR, the repertoire was profiled, and TCRdb retains in-frame clones only, with some absent. The sample lists thousands of clones; roughly 20% were seen once. The study's findings and limits: In arm A, pretreatment tumor clonality was associated with response.

The sequences come from tumor tissue (inferred from file names), collected from a patient given nivolumab and ipilimumab in sequence. This TCR derives from a human donor with melanoma.

CDR3 in DNA: TGTGCCAGCAGTGAATCTCTGGACGGGACGACTGAAGCTTTCTTT. It specifies CASSESLDGTTEAFF. The chain carries TRBV6-7 and TRBJ1-1; maybe TRBD1 (5 bases). TRBV6-7 is an open reading frame whose function is uncertain. The CDR3 extends over 15 amino acids. The V end lost 5 bases, the J end lost 5 bases, and 18 bases lay between the germline ends.